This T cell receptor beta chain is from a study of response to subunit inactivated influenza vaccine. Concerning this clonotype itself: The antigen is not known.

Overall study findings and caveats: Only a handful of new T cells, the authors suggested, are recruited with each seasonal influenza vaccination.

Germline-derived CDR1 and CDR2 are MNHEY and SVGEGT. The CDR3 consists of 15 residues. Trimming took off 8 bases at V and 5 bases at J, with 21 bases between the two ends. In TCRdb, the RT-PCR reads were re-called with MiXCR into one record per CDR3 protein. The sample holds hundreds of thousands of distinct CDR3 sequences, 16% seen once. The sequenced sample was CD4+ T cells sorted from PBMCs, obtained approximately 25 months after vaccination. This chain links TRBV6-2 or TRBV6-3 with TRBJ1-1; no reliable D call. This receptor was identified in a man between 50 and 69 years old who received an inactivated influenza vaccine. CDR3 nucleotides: TGTGCCAGCGTCTCCTTCTGGGGTTTGAGGACTGAAGCTTTCTTT. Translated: CASVSFWGLRTEAFF.